The 29 T cell receptor beta chains reported below all come from one sample, sequenced in a study of shared clonotypes between healthy human individuals. Using immunoSEQ multiplex PCR, the repertoire was profiled, and TCRdb retains in-frame clones only, with some absent. Among nearly 2 million clones listed, about 95% were seen once. The naive CD8 subset, CD45RO-negative cells positively selected for CCR7, excluded terminally differentiated effector memory CD45RA+ cells. What was sequenced was naive CD8+ T cells sorted from blood. The receptors shown here come from a man between 18 and 35 years old in good health.

The chain couples TRBV11-1 to TRBJ2-1; D not resolved. This CDR3 is built from 14 residues. Germline V gene sequence: CDR1 SGHAT, CDR2 FQDESV (reference sequence). The germline V and J ends were trimmed by 1 base and 7 bases, with 11 bases remaining between them. CDR3 protein: CASSLVSVLNEQFF. The CDR3 region has the DNA TGTGCCAGCAGCTTAGTGTCTGTCCTGAATGAGCAGTTCTTC.

Comments on this clone: Other DNA sequences within the sample encode an identical CDR3. The gene calls are TRBV6-5 and TRBJ2-3; 7 nucleotides align to TRBD2. This CDR3 comprises 14 residues. Per the germline V gene, CDR1 is MNHEY and CDR2 is SVGAGI. J lost 3 bases, V lost 2 bases, and 2 bases had no gene match. The DNA for the CDR3 is TGTGCCAGCAGTTACGGCGGGAGTACAGATACGCAGTATTTT. This codes for CASSYGGSTDTQYF.

There are a few counts of this clone. This rearrangement joins TRBV7-9 to TRBJ2-1, with TRBD2 matching over 8 bases. Germline V CDR1 and CDR2: SEHNR, FQNEAQ (reference sequence). V trimming: 2 bases; J trimming: 6 bases; junction bases outside the gene matches: 18. The CDR3 is 19 amino acids. DNA of the CDR3: TGTGCCAGCAGCTTAAGGTCCGTTGCGGGGGGCCTAATTGTCAATGAGCAGTTCTTC. Its protein is CASSLRSVAGGLIVNEQFF.

The chain carries TRBV11-2 and TRBJ1-5; 9 bases fit TRBD1. There are 16 residues in the CDR3. CDR1 and CDR2 from the germline V gene are SGHAT and FQNNGV. Trimming at V came to 3 bases and at J to 5 bases, leaving 8 bases not matched to a gene. The CDR3 nucleotides are TGTGCCAGCAGCTTGGCCCGGACAGGGGTTCATCAGCCCCAGCATTTT. Its translation is CASSLARTGVHQPQHF.

This chain uses TRBV4-3 with TRBJ2-7, with a tentative D call TRBD1 (5 bases). CDR3 length: 13 amino acids. CDR1 and CDR2 (germline): LGHNA, YSLEER. V dropped 0 bases and J dropped 6 bases, with 9 bases sitting between them. Here the CDR3 reads CASSQDLQGEQYF. In DNA form, the CDR3 reads TGCGCCAGCAGCCAAGATCTGCAGGGCGAGCAGTACTTC.

The rearrangement links TRBV7-9 to TRBJ2-7; D is undetermined. This CDR3 is 14 amino acids long. The germline V gene encodes CDR1 SEHNR and CDR2 FQNEAQ (reference sequence). The ends were cut back, 4 bases at V and 4 bases at J, with 14 bases in the middle. The CDR3 DNA follows: TGTGCCAGCAGCTCCCCCCTAAGACCTTACGAGCAGTACTTC. This gives the protein CASSSPLRPYEQYF.

In its sample, this clone was seen once. V gene TRBV29-1 combines with J gene TRBJ1-4; D call uncertain. The germline V gene has CDR1 SQVTM and CDR2 ANQGSEA. The CDR3 has 15 residues. V was shortened by 8 bases and J by 7 bases, with 23 bases between the two germline ends. This chain's CDR3 is CSISSLDFPSEKLFF. The CDR3, as DNA: TGCAGCATCAGCTCCCTCGATTTCCCCAGTGAAAAACTGTTTTTT.

Details on this clone: The identical CDR3 is also encoded by other nucleotide sequences in the sample. CDR3 sequence: CASSQDPGQGAYEQYF. As DNA, the CDR3 is TGCGCCAGCAGCCAAGATCCAGGACAGGGGGCTTACGAGCAGTACTTC. The chain joins TRBV4-1 to TRBJ2-7; 11 bases are a match to TRBD1. The CDR3 length is 16 residues. Per the germline V gene, CDR1 is MGHRA and CDR2 is YSYEKL. V lost 0 bases to trimming and J lost 4 bases; unmatched junction nucleotides: 5.

The gene calls are TRBV7-9 and TRBJ2-3; the D gene is possibly TRBD2 (5 bases). Germline V gives CDR1 SEHNR, CDR2 FQNEAQ (reference sequence). The V end lost 4 bases, the J end lost 0 bases, and 14 bases lay between the germline ends. The CDR3 loop spans 16 amino acids. The CDR3 nucleotides read TGTGCCAGCAGCTACGGATTAGCGTCTAGCACAGATACGCAGTATTTT. This sequence encodes CASSYGLASSTDTQYF. The variable domain in full, completed from reference TRBV7-9 and TRBJ2-3, reads DTGVSQNPRHKITKRGQNVTFRCDPISEHNRLYWYRQTLGQGPEFLTYFQNEAQLEKSRLLSDRFSAERPKGSFSTLEIQRTEQGDSAMYLCASSYGLASSTDTQYFGPGTRLTVL.

This chain links TRBV27 with TRBJ2-3; TRBD2 matches 7 bases. After removal of 3 bases from V and 2 bases from J, the junction contained 5 bases not matched to a gene. The germline V gene encodes CDR1 MNHEY and CDR2 SMNVEV (reference sequence). The CDR3 covers 15 residues. CDR3 sequence reads: CASSFSTSPTDTQYF. The CDR3, as DNA: TGTGCCAGCAGTTTCTCGACTAGCCCCACAGATACGCAGTATTTT.

J is TRBJ2-7 and V is TRBV2; the match to TRBD1 covers 9 bases. The CDR3 spans 13 residues. V gave up 9 bases and J gave up 3 bases; unmatched junction bases: 6. Germline V gene lookup returns CDR1 SNHLY and CDR2 FYNNEI. The CDR3 nucleotides read TGTGCCAGTGGGGACAGGGTCCTCTACGAGCAGTACTTC. This translates into CASGDRVLYEQYF. The whole variable domain, filled in from reference TRBV2 and TRBJ2-7, reads EPEVTQTPSHQVTQMGQEVILRCVPISNHLYFYWYRQILGQKVEFLVSFYNNEISEKSEIFDDQFSVERPDGSNFTLKIRSTKLEDSAMYFCASGDRVLYEQYFGPGTRLTVT.

Comment on this clone: This CDR3 is also generated by other DNA sequences in the sample. The rearrangement uses TRBV7-2 and TRBJ2-7; D unresolved. The germline CDR1 and CDR2 sequences are SGHTA and FQGNSA. The CDR3 loop spans 12 amino acids. With 4 bases removed from V and 2 bases from J, the gap between germline ends came to 6 bases. The CDR3 region is CASSSRTYEQYF. CDR3 sequence (DNA): TGTGCCAGCAGCTCAAGAACCTACGAGCAGTACTTC.

The V gene is TRBV6-6, the J gene TRBJ2-5; the D is unclear. V was cut by 2 bases and J by 4 bases, with 11 bases left in between. Germline CDR1 and CDR2: MNHNY and SVGAGI (reference sequence). The length of the CDR3 is 14 residues. Here the CDR3 reads CASSYVGEGETQYF. The CDR3 DNA is TGTGCCAGCAGTTACGTTGGGGAAGGAGAGACCCAGTACTTC.

The genes are TRBV29-1 and TRBJ1-2; 7 bases agree with TRBD1. This CDR3 has 12 residues. Germline V gene data show CDR1 as SQVTM and CDR2 as ANQGSEA. After removal of 6 bases from V and 6 bases from J, the junction contained 7 bases not matched to a gene. The CDR3: CSVDQGVDGYTF. The DNA for the CDR3 is TGCAGCGTCGACCAGGGGGTGGATGGCTACACCTTC.

The chain links TRBV15 to TRBJ2-5, with D possibly TRBD1 on 5 matching bases. The V end was cut by 0 bases, the J end by 5 bases, with 10 bases between. The CDR3 consists of 14 residues. Germline V gene sequence: CDR1 LNHNV, CDR2 YYDKDF (reference sequence). The CDR3 region has the DNA TGTGCCACCAGCAGAGAGGCAGGGATGGAGACCCAGTACTTC. Its protein product is CATSREAGMETQYF.

The chain employs TRBV4-1 and TRBJ2-7; the D is unclear. Germline V gene lookup returns CDR1 MGHRA and CDR2 YSYEKL. This CDR3 spans 15 amino acids. V was shortened by 0 bases and J by 0 bases, with 9 bases between the two germline ends. Here the CDR3 reads CASSQDGYNSYEQYF. CDR3 coding DNA: TGCGCCAGCAGCCAAGACGGGTACAACTCCTACGAGCAGTACTTC.

The chain employs TRBV7-9 and TRBJ2-5; TRBD2 might be the D (8 bases). The germline V gene has CDR1 SEHNR and CDR2 FQNEAQ (reference sequence). The CDR3 totals 16 residues. V lost 5 bases to trimming and J lost 0 bases, with 16 bases between them. CDR3 nucleotide sequence: TGTGCCAGCAGCCCCCGGGAGGGGGCGTACCAAGAGACCCAGTACTTC. This codes for CASSPREGAYQETQYF.

The chain has TRBV5-8 and TRBJ1-2, with a tentative D call TRBD1 (5 bases). V was cut by 3 bases and J by 4 bases, with 22 bases left in between. CDR3 size: 17 residues. Per germline, CDR1 SGHTS and CDR2 YDEGEE. CDR3 nucleotide sequence: TGTGCCAGCAGCTCACCCTGGGACGAGTGGGTTATCTATGGCTACACCTTC. This gives the protein CASSSPWDEWVIYGYTF.

This chain links TRBV28 with TRBJ1-3, with a tentative D call TRBD1 (5 bases). Trimming cost V 1 base and J 2 bases, with 9 bases left between them. The germline V gene encodes CDR1 MDHEN and CDR2 SYDVKM. This CDR3 region has 15 residues. CDR3 in DNA: TGTGCCAGCAGTTTATTGGCAGGGACTGGAAACACCATATATTTT. Its protein product is CASSLLAGTGNTIYF.

V gene TRBV7-6 combines with J gene TRBJ2-1; D call uncertain. The CDR3 sequence is 15 residues long. The germline CDR1 and CDR2 sequences are SGHVS and FNYEAQ. V was shortened by 1 base and J by 9 bases, with 16 bases between the two germline ends. CDR3 amino acids: CASSLGQELPPEQFF. The CDR3 region has the DNA TGTGCCAGCAGCTTAGGGCAGGAGCTACCCCCTGAGCAGTTCTTC.

The rearrangement links TRBV13 to TRBJ2-3; D might be TRBD1 or TRBD2, each matching 5 bases. CDR1 is PRHDT, CDR2 FYEKMQ, per germline (reference sequence). The CDR3 consists of 18 residues. The germline V and J ends were trimmed by 3 bases and 1 base, with 20 bases remaining between them. CDR3 sequence (DNA): TGTGCCAGCAGCTTCTCCCTATACGGGGCGGGCGGCACAGATACGCAGTATTTT. This sequence encodes CASSFSLYGAGGTDTQYF.

In its sample, this clone was seen once. The chain links TRBV9 to TRBJ2-1, with D hard to call. Germline V gene data show CDR1 as SGDLS and CDR2 as YYNGEE. CDR3 length equals 13 residues. V lost 0 bases, J lost 5 bases, and 6 bases lay in between. CDR3 region: CASSVAQHNEQFF. In DNA form, the CDR3 reads TGTGCCAGCAGCGTAGCCCAGCACAATGAGCAGTTCTTC.

This clone has a single count. The V gene is TRBV28, the J gene TRBJ2-1; D assignment may be TRBD1 or TRBD2 (6 bases each). This CDR3 comprises 16 residues. The germline V gene encodes CDR1 MDHEN and CDR2 SYDVKM. Trimming left V 1 base short and J 3 bases short, with 13 bases between. The chain's CDR3 is CASSLFTGADYNEQFF. The CDR3 DNA is TGTGCCAGCAGTTTATTTACGGGGGCCGACTACAATGAGCAGTTCTTC. Complete variable domain (other parts from reference TRBV28 and TRBJ2-1): DVKVTQSSRYLVKRTGEKVFLECVQDMDHENMFWYRQDPGLGLRLIYFSYDVKMKEKGDIPEGYSVSREKKERFSLILESASTNQTSMYLCASSLFTGADYNEQFFGPGTRLTVL.

Regarding this clone: Other DNA sequences from this sample encode an identical CDR3 as well. The chain is built from TRBV6-5 and TRBJ2-2, with D possibly being TRBD1 (5 bases). CDR3 length: 12 residues. Germline values: CDR1 MNHEY, CDR2 SVGAGI. V dropped 6 bases and J dropped 4 bases, with 6 bases sitting between them. In nucleotides, the CDR3 is TGTGCCAGCAGCAGGGTCACCGGGGAGCTGTTTTTT. Protein sequence: CASSRVTGELFF.

Details on this clone: Other DNA sequences of this sample code for an identical CDR3. The chain's CDR3 is CASSFGSTYEQYF. In nucleotides, the CDR3 is TGTGCCAGCAGTTTCGGGTCAACCTACGAGCAGTACTTC. The chain carries TRBV6-5 and TRBJ2-7, with D hard to call. The CDR3 covers 13 residues. Germline assignment: CDR1 MNHEY and CDR2 SVGAGI. V lost 4 bases and J 2 bases, leaving 9 bases between the germline ends.

V gene TRBV13 combines with J gene TRBJ2-4; perhaps TRBD1 as D (5 bases). Germline-derived CDR1 and CDR2 are PRHDT and FYEKMQ (reference sequence). This CDR3 has 17 residues. Trimming stripped 2 bases from V and 4 bases from J, with 18 bases between. CDR3 residues: CASSLRQPRTNKNIQYF. The CDR3 DNA reads as TGTGCCAGCAGCTTACGACAGCCTCGGACAAATAAAAACATTCAGTACTTC.

The chain joins TRBV10-3 to TRBJ1-1, with D possibly being TRBD1 (5 bases). The V gene's germline CDR1 is ENHRY and CDR2 SYGVKD. Trimming cost V 6 bases and J 5 bases, with 10 bases left between them. The CDR3 sequence is 12 residues long. CDR3 sequence: CAISTEGTEAFF. CDR3 bases: TGTGCCATCAGCACAGAGGGGACTGAAGCTTTCTTT.

To note about this clone: The same CDR3 arises from other DNA sequences in this sample as well. The chain uses TRBV5-1 and TRBJ2-3, with TRBD2 matching 8 bases. The V gene's germline CDR1 is SGHRS and CDR2 YFSETQ. CDR3 size: 15 residues. V dropped 1 base and J dropped 0; count of bases not matched to a gene: 1. CDR3 amino acids: CASSLTSGSTDTQYF. The CDR3 nucleotides read TGCGCCAGCAGCTTGACTAGCGGTAGCACAGATACGCAGTATTTT.

The chain joins TRBV4-1 to TRBJ1-2; 7 nucleotides agree with TRBD1. The CDR3 is 14 amino acids. J gave up 4 bases and V 0 bases, and 2 bases lay outside the gene matches. CDR1 is MGHRA and CDR2 is YSYEKL in the germline V gene. CDR3 in DNA: TGCGCCAGCAGCCAAGAGGGGACAGTCTATGGCTACACCTTC. Amino acids: CASSQEGTVYGYTF.